This T cell receptor (beta chain) was recorded in a study of T cells expressing NK-cell markers. TCRdb re-called the 5' RACE reads; one entry per CDR3 protein, DNA not given. The sample table sets out about 550,000 distinct CDR3 sequences. For this clonotype: The antigen is undetermined.

Regarding the study as a whole: Leadership of the CD3+CD56-NKG2C+ fraction also belonged to these clonotypes in four donors.

The TCR originated in a man between 18 and 35 years old in good health. Material for sequencing was blood T cells: a sorted CD56 or NKG2C T cell subset, CD4+ or CD8+ T cells, or bulk PBMC T cells (not recorded which).

Here the CDR3 reads CAMSELTGEEQFF. The chain couples TRBV10-3 to TRBJ2-1; TCRdb designates TRBD1, a call that cannot be tested without DNA. There are 13 residues in the CDR3. Germline V gene sequence: CDR1 ENHRY, CDR2 SYGVKD.